Sequencing of this T cell receptor beta chain was carried out in a study of blood T cell repertoires in COVID-19. Per the authors' pipeline: Amplification of reference gene primers provided the estimated nucleated cell counts. Profiled with immunoSEQ multiplex PCR; TCRdb holds only in-frame clones, not every one. The DNA gave D and trimming, while V, J and clone size come from that table. The repertoire holds some 50,000 clones, with about 89% as singletons. The trim removed 0 bases at V and 2 bases at J, leaving 9 bases unmatched. This CDR3 has 19 amino acids. Germline values: CDR1 LGHNA, CDR2 YSLEER.

V usage is TRBV4-3 and J usage is TRBJ2-2; 10 nucleotides line up with TRBD2. This sequence was found in a man between 65 and 85 years old with active COVID-19. Material: peripheral blood. This CDR3 is CASSQDLWRTSGNTGELFF. CDR3 sequence (DNA): TGCGCCAGCAGCCAAGATCTTTGGAGGACTAGCGGTAACACCGGGGAGCTGTTTTTT.